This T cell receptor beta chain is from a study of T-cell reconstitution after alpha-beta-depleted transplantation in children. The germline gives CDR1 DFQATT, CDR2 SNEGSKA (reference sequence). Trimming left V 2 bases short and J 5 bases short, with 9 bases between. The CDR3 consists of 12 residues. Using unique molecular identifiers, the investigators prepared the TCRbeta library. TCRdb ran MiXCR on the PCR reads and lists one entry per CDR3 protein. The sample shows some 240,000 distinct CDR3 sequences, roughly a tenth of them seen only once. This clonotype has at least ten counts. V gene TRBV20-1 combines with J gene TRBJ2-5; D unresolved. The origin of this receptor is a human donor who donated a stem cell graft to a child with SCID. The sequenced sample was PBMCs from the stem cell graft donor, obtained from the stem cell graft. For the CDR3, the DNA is TGCAGTGCTAGATCTCCGAGGGAGACCCAGTACTTC. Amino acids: CSARSPRETQYF.